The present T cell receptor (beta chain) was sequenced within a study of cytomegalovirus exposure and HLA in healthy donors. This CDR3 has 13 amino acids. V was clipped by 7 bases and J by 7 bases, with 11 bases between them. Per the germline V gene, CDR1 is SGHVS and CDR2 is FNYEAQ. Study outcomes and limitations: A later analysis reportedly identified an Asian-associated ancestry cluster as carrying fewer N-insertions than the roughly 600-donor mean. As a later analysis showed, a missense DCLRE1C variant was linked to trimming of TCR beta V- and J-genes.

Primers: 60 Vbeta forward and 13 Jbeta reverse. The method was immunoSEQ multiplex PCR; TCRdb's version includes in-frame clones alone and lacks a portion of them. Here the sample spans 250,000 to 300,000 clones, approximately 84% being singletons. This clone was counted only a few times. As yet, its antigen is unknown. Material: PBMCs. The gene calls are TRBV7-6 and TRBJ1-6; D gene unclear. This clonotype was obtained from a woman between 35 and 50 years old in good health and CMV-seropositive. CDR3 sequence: CASTADSNSPLHF. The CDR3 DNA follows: TGTGCCAGCACCGCGGACTCAAATTCACCCCTCCACTTT.